Shown below are 14 T cell receptor beta chains from a single sample sequenced in a study of blood T cell repertoires in COVID-19. Profiling relied on immunoSEQ multiplex PCR, and the TCRdb table lists in-frame clones only, not all of them. This table holds fewer than 200,000 clones, approximately 80% found once. Sequencing was performed on peripheral blood. Receptors originate from a woman over 75 with COVID-19, enrolled during active disease.

This chain connects TRBV3-1 (or the pseudogene TRBV3-2) to TRBJ2-2; TRBD1 aligns across 9 bases. Germline V gene sequence: CDR1 LGHDT, CDR2 YNNKEL (reference sequence). With V trimmed by 1 base and J by 5 bases, 11 bases remained unmatched. The CDR3 extends over 18 amino acids. This CDR3 is CASSQGPLIGTGTGELFF. The CDR3 nucleotides are TGTGCCAGCAGCCAAGGTCCCCTGATCGGGACAGGGACCGGGGAGCTGTTTTTT.

V is TRBV3-1 (or the pseudogene TRBV3-2) and J is TRBJ1-3; TRBD1 aligns across 7 bases. Trimming at V came to 3 bases and at J to 2 bases, leaving 1 base not matched to a gene. CDR3 size: 14 residues. Germline CDR1 is LGHDT and CDR2 is YNNKEL (reference sequence). As DNA, the CDR3 is TGTGCCAGCAGCCACACAGGGGCTGGAAACACCATATATTTT. It encodes CASSHTGAGNTIYF.

The V call is TRBV4-1, the J call TRBJ2-2, with D perhaps matching TRBD1 (6 bases). The CDR3 runs 14 residues. V dropped 3 bases and J dropped 6 bases, with 11 bases sitting between them. Germline V gives CDR1 MGHRA, CDR2 YSYEKL. As DNA, the CDR3 is TGCGCCAGCAGCCATAACAGGGACGCCGGGGAGCTGTTTTTT. This sequence encodes CASSHNRDAGELFF.

V gene TRBV3-1 (or the pseudogene TRBV3-2) combines with J gene TRBJ1-4; the match to TRBD1 covers 7 bases. V trimming: 4 bases; J trimming: 4 bases; junction bases outside the gene matches: 9. From germline, CDR1 is LGHDT and CDR2 YNNKEL (reference sequence). The CDR3 sequence is 16 residues long. The CDR3 loop reads CASSPPPGTVNEKLFF. The CDR3 region has the DNA TGTGCCAGCAGCCCACCACCCGGGACAGTTAATGAAAAACTGTTTTTT.

This chain links TRBV6-1 with TRBJ2-5; D is perhaps TRBD1 (6 bases). This CDR3 region has 16 residues. The germline V and J ends were trimmed by 3 bases and 5 bases, with 19 bases remaining between them. Germline CDR1 reads MNHNS; CDR2 reads SASEGT. The CDR3 loop is CASSEAGTPGAETQYF. The CDR3 region has the DNA TGTGCCAGCAGTGAGGCCGGGACACCAGGAGCGGAGACCCAGTACTTC.

The V and J genes are TRBV12-3 or TRBV12-4 and TRBJ2-3; D uncertain. The CDR3 covers 11 residues. V was clipped by 2 bases and J by 10 bases, with 7 bases between them. The DNA of the CDR3 is TGTGCCAGCAGTTTACCCCCGGCGCAGTATTTT. Protein sequence: CASSLPPAQYF.

The chain joins TRBV10-1 to TRBJ2-5; the match to TRBD1 covers 11 bases. The CDR3 runs to 14 residues. In germline, CDR1 is WNHNN, CDR2 SYGVQD (reference sequence). Trimming at V came to 4 bases and at J to 5 bases, leaving 3 bases not matched to a gene. CDR3 DNA: TGCGCCAGCAGTGGGGACAGGGGGTCGGAGACCCAGTACTTC. Residues: CASSGDRGSETQYF.

The chain recombines TRBV13 with TRBJ1-3; D not certain. The CDR3 has 16 amino acids. From germline, CDR1 is PRHDT and CDR2 FYEKMQ (reference sequence). The germline V and J ends were trimmed by 3 bases and 0 bases, with 12 bases remaining between them. CDR3 DNA: TGTGCCAGCAGCTTTTCCTTACAAACCTCTGGAAACACCATATATTTT. It encodes CASSFSLQTSGNTIYF.

V and J are TRBV5-4 and TRBJ2-1; 10 bases agree with TRBD1. V trimming: 3 bases; J trimming: 3 bases; junction bases outside the gene matches: 6. Per the germline V gene, CDR1 is SGHNT and CDR2 is YYREEE (reference sequence). The CDR3 consists of 16 residues. The CDR3 bases are TGTGCCAGCAGCTCAGGCCGGGACAGGGGCTACAATGAGCAGTTCTTC. Its translation is CASSSGRDRGYNEQFF.

This chain uses TRBV4-1 with TRBJ2-3, with 8 bases lining up with TRBD2. The CDR3 covers 17 residues. The ends lost 1 base at V and 0 bases at J; junction bases unmatched: 6. Per the germline V gene, CDR1 is MGHRA and CDR2 is YSYEKL. The CDR3 coding sequence is TGCGCCAGCAGCCAAGGTCCAGCGGGGGCGAGCACAGATACGCAGTATTTT. This gives the protein CASSQGPAGASTDTQYF.

This rearrangement joins TRBV18 to TRBJ2-2; 11 bases agree with TRBD2. Germline lookup yields CDR1 KGHSH and CDR2 LQKENI. The CDR3 is 14 amino acids. The V gene end was trimmed by 6 bases and the J gene end by 6 bases; junction bases not matched to a gene: 3. CDR3 sequence (DNA): TGTGCCAGCTCGCGACTAGCGGGGCCCGGGGAGCTGTTTTTT. It specifies CASSRLAGPGELFF.

This clone turned up a few times. The chain has TRBV7-3 and TRBJ1-3; D remains unclear. The V gene lost 0 bases and the J gene lost 4 bases, with 10 bases spanning the gap. CDR3 length: 15 amino acids. Germline assignment: CDR1 SGHTA and CDR2 FQGTGA. The CDR3 here is CASSLTSGSGNTIYF. The CDR3 region has the DNA TGTGCCAGCAGCTTAACATCGGGGTCAGGAAACACCATATATTTT.

The chain joins TRBV7-8 to TRBJ2-5; 7 bases are shared with TRBD2. Germline CDR1 is SGHVS and CDR2 is FQNEAQ. CDR3 length equals 15 residues. With 1 base clipped from V and 7 bases from J, the junction kept 9 bases outside the gene matches. The CDR3 loop reads CASSLVASGGGTQYF. DNA of the CDR3: TGTGCCAGCAGCTTAGTCGCTAGCGGCGGGGGGACCCAGTACTTC.

The chain uses TRBV5-5 and TRBJ1-3; no definite D call. CDR1 and CDR2 (germline): SGHKS, YYEKEE (reference sequence). The CDR3 runs to 13 residues. V was pared by 2 bases and J by 10 bases, with 13 bases between. In nucleotides, the CDR3 is TGTGCCAGCAGCTTTTCCGCGGAATGGACCATATATTTT. Protein sequence: CASSFSAEWTIYF.